This paragraph covers one TCR beta chain sequence. This sample was taken from a study of T cell changes during pregnancy in multiple sclerosis. The table came from immunoSEQ multiplex PCR; TCRdb's copy has only in-frame clones and leaves some out. The data contain tens of thousands of clones, about 91% of them singletons. The origin of this receptor is a female donor in good health, enrolled as a control in a pregnancy study. Material: CD4+ T cells from peripheral blood mononuclear cells, obtained after pregnancy.

CDR3 protein: CASSTGQDTFFLLNYGYTF. CDR3 DNA sequence: TGTGCCAGCAGTACCGGACAGGACACGTTTTTTCTACTTAACTATGGCTACACCTTC. The V and J genes are TRBV28 and TRBJ1-2; 7 positions agree with TRBD1. Trimming cost V 5 bases and J 1 base; bases outside gene matches: 19. Germline-derived CDR1 and CDR2 are MDHEN and SYDVKM. The CDR3 is 19 residues long.